This is a list of T cell receptor beta chains from one sample in a study of blood T cell repertoires in COVID-19. Here immunoSEQ multiplex PCR was the method, and the copy in TCRdb shows in-frame clones only, minus some. The sample has about 270,000 clones; approximately 90% are singletons. Material: PBMCs or T cells enriched from blood (not recorded which). The origin of the receptors is a woman between 25 and 40 years old with acute COVID-19. Both conserved end residues are part of each CDR3. D genes are given only for firm matches. Clone size appears in some rows only: once, few, many, or a class for an expanded clone.

TRBV27	.	.	TRBJ2-1	CASSPGIGNNEQFF	TGTGCCAGCAGCCCGGGCATCGGGAACAATGAGCAGTTCTTC
TRBV24-1	TRBD2	once	TRBJ2-3	CATSDPGTSGKDTQYF	TGTGCCACCAGTGATCCCGGGACTAGCGGGAAAGATACGCAGTATTTT
TRBV4-1	.	.	TRBJ2-7	CASSQGQGGTYEQYF	TGCGCCAGCAGCCAAGGTCAGGGCGGCACCTACGAGCAGTACTTC
TRBV27	.	.	TRBJ1-2	CASSLDGGMDYGYTF	TGTGCCAGCAGTTTAGACGGGGGTATGGACTATGGCTACACCTTC
TRBV18	TRBD2	.	TRBJ2-1	CASSLPGLANNEQFF	TGTGCCAGCTCACTCCCGGGACTAGCGAACAATGAGCAGTTCTTC
TRBV19	TRBD1	.	TRBJ2-3	CASSIKDREADTQYF	TGTGCCAGTAGTATAAAGGACAGGGAGGCAGATACGCAGTATTTT
TRBV7-9	TRBD2	.	TRBJ2-3	CASSERDVSTDTQYF	TGTGCCAGCAGCGAGCGGGACGTTAGCACAGATACGCAGTATTTT
TRBV4-1	TRBD1	once	TRBJ2-1	CASSQGTGSEQFF	TGCGCCAGCAGCCAGGGGACAGGGAGTGAGCAGTTCTTC
TRBV27	.	.	TRBJ2-7	CASSFFQGSDEQYF	TGTGCCAGCAGTTTTTTCCAGGGATCGGACGAGCAGTACTTC
TRBV7-2	TRBD2	.	TRBJ2-3	CASSPGLAGVDTQYF	TGTGCCAGCAGCCCCGGACTAGCGGGGGTGGATACGCAGTATTTT
TRBV13	TRBD2	.	TRBJ2-2	CASSFVREGTGELFF	TGTGCCAGCAGCTTCGTCCGGGAGGGGACCGGGGAGCTGTTTTTT
TRBV2	TRBD1	.	TRBJ2-1	CASSFRDRMFF	TGTGCCAGCAGTTTCCGGGACAGGATGTTCTTC
TRBV5-1	.	.	TRBJ1-1	CASSLDLGGTEAFF	TGCGCCAGCAGCTTGGATCTGGGGGGCACTGAAGCTTTCTTT
TRBV7-8	TRBD2	.	TRBJ2-7	CASSGRESGYEQYF	TGTGCCAGCAGCGGGCGGGAGTCAGGCTACGAGCAGTACTTC
TRBV18	.	.	TRBJ1-4	CASSPWDTGDEKLFF	TGTGCCAGCTCACCATGGGACACCGGGGATGAAAAACTGTTTTTT
TRBV7-6	.	.	TRBJ1-1	CASGDRPNTEAFF	TGTGCCAGCGGCGACAGGCCGAACACTGAAGCTTTCTTT
TRBV18	TRBD2	.	TRBJ2-7	CASSPPPTSGRTYEQYF	TGTGCCAGCTCACCACCCCCGACTAGCGGGAGAACCTACGAGCAGTACTTC
TRBV7-2	TRBD1	.	TRBJ2-6	CASILTPGQGHSGANVLTF	TGTGCCAGCATCCTTACGCCGGGACAGGGACACTCTGGGGCCAACGTCCTGACTTTC
TRBV28	.	.	TRBJ1-4	CASSQGFREKLFF	TGTGCCAGCAGCCAGGGGTTTCGAGAAAAACTGTTTTTT
TRBV28	.	.	TRBJ1-2	CASSLSGDPGYTF	TGTGCCAGCAGTTTATCGGGGGACCCGGGCTACACCTTC
TRBV12-2	.	.	TRBJ2-5	CASRLDGQGTETQYF	TGTGCAAGTCGCTTAGACGGACAGGGTACGGAGACCCAGTACTTC
TRBV7-3	TRBD2	.	TRBJ2-1	CASSSGLAGSNEQFF	TGTGCCAGCAGCTCGGGACTAGCGGGAAGCAATGAGCAGTTCTTC
TRBV14	.	.	TRBJ2-1	CASSPPGTSSYNEQFF	TGTGCCAGCAGCCCGCCCGGGACTTCTTCCTACAATGAGCAGTTCTTC
TRBV7-9	.	.	TRBJ2-7	CASSLSGLTYEQYF	TGTGCCAGCAGCTTGAGCGGTTTGACCTACGAGCAGTACTTC
TRBV4-2	.	.	TRBJ1-2	CASSQDSENNYGYTF	TGTGCCAGCAGCCAAGATTCGGAGAATAACTATGGCTACACCTTC
TRBV4-2	.	.	TRBJ2-2	CASSPEVMKGELFF	TGTGCCAGCAGCCCCGAGGTGATGAAAGGGGAGCTGTTTTTT
TRBV9	.	once	TRBJ1-1	CASSVDPGQPTEAFF	TGTGCCAGCAGCGTAGATCCAGGACAACCTACTGAAGCTTTCTTT
TRBV9	TRBD2	.	TRBJ2-1	CASSLGLAGRSSYNEQFF	TGTGCCAGCAGTCTAGGACTAGCGGGAAGGAGCTCCTACAATGAGCAGTTCTTC
TRBV11-2	.	.	TRBJ2-7	CASSPFSYEQYF	TGTGCCAGCAGCCCATTTTCCTACGAGCAGTACTTC
TRBV29-1	.	.	TRBJ1-2	CSVVDNNYYGYTF	TGCAGCGTTGTAGACAACAATTACTATGGCTACACCTTC
TRBV27	.	.	TRBJ2-7	CASSLSGQIYEQYF	TGTGCCAGCAGTTTATCCGGACAGATCTACGAGCAGTACTTC
TRBV28	TRBD1	.	TRBJ2-3	CASMDRAQDTQYF	TGTGCCAGTATGGACAGGGCGCAAGATACGCAGTATTTT
TRBV28	.	.	TRBJ1-2	CASSLSGTPYGYTF	TGTGCCAGCAGTTTGTCCGGGACACCTTATGGCTACACCTTC
TRBV7-9	TRBD1	.	TRBJ2-7	CASSSRDRGHYEQYF	TGTGCCAGCAGCTCCCGGGACAGGGGTCATTACGAGCAGTACTTC
TRBV4-1	.	.	TRBJ2-6	CASSQDHGAGANVLTF	TGCGCCAGCAGCCAAGATCACGGGGCTGGGGCCAACGTCCTGACTTTC
TRBV24-1	.	.	TRBJ1-3	CATSDFSGNTIYF	TGTGCCACCAGTGATTTTAGTGGAAACACCATATATTTT
TRBV20-1	.	.	TRBJ2-7	CSASRGQGSYEQYF	TGCAGTGCTAGTAGGGGTCAAGGCTCCTACGAGCAGTACTTC
TRBV11-3	TRBD2	.	TRBJ2-1	CASSRDYGEQFF	TGTGCCAGCAGCCGGGACTACGGTGAGCAGTTCTTC
TRBV19	.	.	TRBJ1-5	CASSVGAGNQPQHF	TGTGCCAGTTCAGTGGGAGCGGGCAATCAGCCCCAGCATTTT
TRBV28	TRBD2	.	TRBJ2-3	CASSSNLGGLAGAADTQYF	TGTGCCAGCAGTTCAAATCTTGGGGGATTAGCGGGAGCGGCAGATACGCAGTATTTT
TRBV5-4	.	.	TRBJ2-7	CARSPPRSYEQYF	TGTGCCAGAAGCCCCCCTCGCTCCTACGAGCAGTACTTC
TRBV19	TRBD2	.	TRBJ2-7	CASSIGTSGSWEQYF	TGTGCCAGTAGTATAGGTACTAGCGGGAGTTGGGAGCAGTACTTC
TRBV27	TRBD1	.	TRBJ1-1	CASSRRQGDTEAFF	TGTGCCAGCAGTCGACGACAGGGGGACACTGAAGCTTTCTTT
TRBV5-1	TRBD2	.	TRBJ2-5	CASSSLAGGIKETQYF	TGCGCCAGCAGTTCCCTAGCGGGAGGGATAAAAGAGACCCAGTACTTC
TRBV7-9	TRBD1	.	TRBJ2-3	CASSSSGGGTDTQYF	TGTGCCAGCAGCTCTTCAGGGGGCGGCACAGATACGCAGTATTTT
TRBV28	TRBD1	.	TRBJ2-3	CASSPKFGRGRTDTQYF	TGTGCCAGCAGCCCCAAGTTTGGCAGGGGGCGGACAGATACGCAGTATTTT
TRBV5-1	TRBD1	.	TRBJ1-2	CASSVLPAGTGAMGYGYTF	TGCGCCAGCAGCGTTCTCCCCGCCGGGACAGGGGCTATGGGCTATGGCTACACCTTC
TRBV11-2	.	.	TRBJ1-2	CASSYTGMDGYTF	TGTGCCAGCAGCTACACAGGGATGGATGGCTACACCTTC
TRBV10-1	TRBD1	.	TRBJ1-1	CASRQPGQEHEAFF	TGCGCCAGCAGACAGCCAGGACAGGAACATGAAGCTTTCTTT
TRBV2	.	.	TRBJ1-6	CARGGENNSPLHF	TGTGCCAGAGGGGGTGAAAATAATTCACCCCTCCACTTT
TRBV19	TRBD2	once	TRBJ2-1	CASSIAGGDEQFF	TGTGCCAGTAGTATAGCGGGAGGTGATGAGCAGTTCTTC
TRBV7-8	TRBD2	.	TRBJ2-5	CASSILTSGVQETQYF	TGTGCCAGCAGCATACTGACTAGCGGGGTACAAGAGACCCAGTACTTC
TRBV18	.	.	TRBJ2-7	CASSPRDSGYEQYF	TGTGCCAGCTCACCCAGGGACTCGGGCTACGAGCAGTACTTC
TRBV27	TRBD2	.	TRBJ2-7	CASSLSGGLPYEQYF	TGTGCCAGCAGTTTAAGCGGGGGGTTGCCCTACGAGCAGTACTTC
TRBV27	TRBD2	.	TRBJ2-2	CASSLGLITNTGELFF	TGTGCCAGCAGCTTGGGACTAATCACGAACACCGGGGAGCTGTTTTTT